The 15 T cell receptor beta chains presented below share a single source sample, sequenced in a study of vaccination and CD4 T cells after COVID-19. Sample treatment: roughly nine-day PBMC culture with coronavirus spike peptide pools or control peptides (ViraFEST assay). Antigen specificity for these receptors is unknown. The Oncomine TCR Beta short-read assay generated sequence data from the DNA of cultured CD4+ T cells. One entry per CDR3 protein, called by TCRdb with MiXCR from the PCR reads. Of roughly 8,400 distinct CDR3 sequences in the sample, around 69% were seen once. The sequenced sample was CD4+ T cells from blood, cultured in vitro. The receptor set was obtained from a human donor who had recovered from COVID-19.

The chain combines TRBV10-3 with TRBJ1-3; D may be TRBD1 (6 bases). This CDR3 region has 15 residues. Trimming cost V 9 bases and J 0 bases, with 15 bases left between them. Looked up from germline, CDR1 is ENHRY and CDR2 is SYGVKD. The CDR3 spells CAMRGGADSGNTIYF. CDR3 bases: TGTGCCATGAGGGGGGGGGCCGACTCTGGAAACACCATATATTTT.

A single count supports this clonotype. The CDR3 DNA sequence: TGCGCCAGCAGCCAAGAAACGGGGCGCGTGAACACTGAAGCTTTCTTT. Translation: CASSQETGRVNTEAFF. The rearrangement uses TRBV4-1 and TRBJ1-1; D may be TRBD1 (5 bases). The CDR3 runs to 16 residues. CDR1 is MGHRA and CDR2 is YSYEKL in the germline V gene. The V and J ends lost 0 bases and 0 bases respectively, with 11 bases between them.

This clonotype was recorded only once. The chain recombines TRBV10-1 with TRBJ2-3; TRBD2 aligns across 9 bases. The trim removed 6 bases at V and 4 bases at J, leaving 11 bases unmatched. Germline V CDR1 and CDR2: WNHNN, SYGVQD (reference sequence). This CDR3 spans 16 amino acids. Here the CDR3 reads CASRSPSGNTADTQYF. CDR3 nucleotide sequence: TGCGCCAGCAGATCTCCTAGCGGGAATACAGCAGATACGCAGTATTTT.

This clonotype was found a few times. The V gene is TRBV6-5, the J gene TRBJ1-1; D perhaps matches TRBD1 (5 bases). V was trimmed by 0 bases and J by 6 bases, leaving 20 bases between them. The CDR3 length is 17 residues. Germline V lookup: CDR1 MNHEY, CDR2 SVGAGI. CDR3 protein: CASSYSTGTPRASEAFF. CDR3 nucleotide sequence: TGTGCCAGCAGTTACTCCACCGGGACTCCTCGCGCTTCTGAAGCTTTCTTT.

This clonotype was counted a single time. The chain uses TRBV20-1 and TRBJ2-1, with 12 bases identical to TRBD2. The CDR3 loop spans 14 amino acids. The V segment lost 0 bases and the J segment 9 bases; nucleotides outside the gene matches: 3. Germline CDR1 reads DFQATT; CDR2 reads SNEGSKA (reference sequence). The CDR3 DNA sequence: TGCAGTGCTAGAGATCCTAGCGGGGGGGCTGAGCAGTTCTTC. This translates into CSARDPSGGAEQFF.

V gene TRBV6-1 combines with J gene TRBJ2-5, with D possibly TRBD2 on 5 matching bases. V lost 4 bases, J lost 5 bases, and 14 bases lay in between. This CDR3 has 14 residues. Germline V CDR1 and CDR2: MNHNS, SASEGT. The CDR3 DNA reads TGTGCCAGCAGTGTTCGACGGAGGAGGGAGACCCAGTACTTC. Encoded protein: CASSVRRRRETQYF.

The chain employs TRBV5-4 and TRBJ1-1; D perhaps matches TRBD1 (5 bases). There are 15 residues in the CDR3. Germline V gives CDR1 SGHNT, CDR2 YYREEE (reference sequence). V was pared by 0 bases and J by 11 bases, with 20 bases between. CDR3 in DNA: TGTGCCAGCAGCTTGGGCCAGTTGGGGGGGACGGGTGCTTTCTTT. Translated, it gives CASSLGQLGGTGAFF.

The gene calls are TRBV3-1 and TRBJ1-5, with unresolved D. The V end lost 6 bases, the J end lost 2 bases, and 8 bases lay between the germline ends. CDR1 and CDR2 (germline): LGHDT, YNNKEL (reference sequence). The CDR3 runs 13 residues. The CDR3 sequence is CASSGSRNQPQHF. The CDR3 bases are TGTGCCAGCAGTGGCAGTCGCAATCAGCCCCAGCATTTT.

The chain couples TRBV6-1 to TRBJ2-1; the D is unclear. This CDR3 is built from 11 residues. Trimming cost V 8 bases and J 15 bases, with 17 bases left between them. The germline V gene encodes CDR1 MNHNS and CDR2 SASEGT. CDR3 loop: CASGSVDQSFF. The CDR3 DNA is TGTGCCAGCGGGTCAGTGGATCAGTCGTTCTTC.

The rearrangement joins TRBV24-1 to TRBJ1-1; unclear D gene. The V and J ends lost 9 bases and 1 base respectively, with 20 bases between them. The CDR3 covers 16 residues. Germline V gene lookup returns CDR1 KGHDR and CDR2 SFDVKD. CDR3 residues: CATQLNGSYTNTEAFF. Here the CDR3 DNA reads TGTGCCACCCAGTTGAACGGCTCATACACGAACACTGAAGCTTTCTTT.

This chain uses TRBV20-1 with TRBJ1-1; D gene uncertain. Deletions cut 2 bases from V and 1 base from J, with 5 bases between. The germline V gene has CDR1 DFQATT and CDR2 SNEGSKA (reference sequence). The CDR3 is 12 residues long. This CDR3 reads CSARPGNTEAFF. The CDR3 bases are TGCAGTGCTAGACCGGGGAACACTGAAGCTTTCTTT.

V is TRBV7-9 and J is TRBJ2-7; weak D call: TRBD2 (5 bases). The length of the CDR3 is 17 residues. The germline V gene encodes CDR1 SEHNR and CDR2 FQNEAQ (reference sequence). V lost 1 base to trimming and J lost 3 bases, with 19 bases between them. CDR3: CASSLGELSASIYEQYF. The CDR3 coding sequence is TGTGCCAGCAGCTTAGGGGAGCTTTCGGCTTCAATCTACGAGCAGTACTTC.

The gene calls are TRBV27 and TRBJ2-3; 9 nucleotides agree with TRBD2. This CDR3 spans 17 amino acids. The germline V gene encodes CDR1 MNHEY and CDR2 SMNVEV (reference sequence). Trimming took 5 bases from V and 3 from J; bases not matched to a gene: 12. The DNA of the CDR3 is TGTGCCAGCAGTCCGCGGGGTAGCGGGAGTAGGACAGATACGCAGTATTTT. It is translated as CASSPRGSGSRTDTQYF.

V and J are TRBV19 and TRBJ1-5; D not resolved. This CDR3 is built from 14 residues. Germline V gives CDR1 LNHDA, CDR2 SQIVND (reference sequence). The ends were cut back, 3 bases at V and 6 bases at J, with 12 bases in the middle. The CDR3 reads CASSISDARQPQHF. The CDR3 DNA reads as TGTGCCAGTAGTATTAGCGATGCACGTCAGCCCCAGCATTTT.

This clonotype rates as medium-sized (0.01 to 0.1%). The rearrangement joins TRBV6-1 to TRBJ2-7; D gene unclear. Per the germline V gene, CDR1 is MNHNS and CDR2 is SASEGT. CDR3 length equals 12 residues. Trimming left V 4 bases short and J 3 bases short, with 7 bases between. The CDR3 DNA is TGTGCCAGCAGTGCAGTGTTCTACGAGCAGTACTTC. It codes for CASSAVFYEQYF.